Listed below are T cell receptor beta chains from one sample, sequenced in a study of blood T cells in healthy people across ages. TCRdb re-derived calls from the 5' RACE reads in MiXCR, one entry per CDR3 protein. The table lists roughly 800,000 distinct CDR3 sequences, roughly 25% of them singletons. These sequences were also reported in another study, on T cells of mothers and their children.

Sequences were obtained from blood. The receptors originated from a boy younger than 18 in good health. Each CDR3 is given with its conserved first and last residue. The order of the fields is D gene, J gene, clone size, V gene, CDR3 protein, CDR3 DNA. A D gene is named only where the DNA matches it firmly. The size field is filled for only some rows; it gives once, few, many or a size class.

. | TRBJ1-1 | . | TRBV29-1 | CSVEVFATEAFF | TGCAGCGTTGAAGTATTCGCCACTGAAGCTTTCTTT
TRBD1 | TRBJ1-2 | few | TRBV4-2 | CASSQPTGGDYGYTF | TGTGCCAGCAGCCAACCGACAGGGGGTGACTATGGCTACACCTTC
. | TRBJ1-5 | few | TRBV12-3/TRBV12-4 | CASKAGAQPQHF | TGTGCCAGCAAGGCAGGGGCGCAGCCCCAGCATTTT
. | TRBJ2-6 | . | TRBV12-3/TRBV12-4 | CASSSGGTVSVLTF | TGTGCCAGCAGTTCCGGGGGGACAGTTAGCGTCCTGACTTTC
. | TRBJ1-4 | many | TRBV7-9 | CASSSSGKLFF | TGTGCCAGCAGTTCTAGTGGAAAACTGTTTTTT
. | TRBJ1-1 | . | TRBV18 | CASSPGFSGATEAFF | TGTGCCAGCTCACCTGGGTTTTCGGGGGCCACTGAAGCTTTCTTT
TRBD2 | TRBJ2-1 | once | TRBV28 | CASSIPTSGRVSSYNEQFF | TGTGCCAGCAGTATCCCGACTAGCGGGAGGGTCAGCTCCTACAATGAGCAGTTCTTC
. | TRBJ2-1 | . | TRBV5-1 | CASKLSGVNTISYNEQFF | TGCGCCAGCAAACTTAGCGGAGTTAATACAATCTCCTACAATGAGCAGTTCTTC
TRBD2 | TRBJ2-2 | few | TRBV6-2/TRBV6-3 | CASSRTSGSHTGELFF | TGTGCCAGCAGTCGGACTAGCGGGAGTCACACCGGGGAGCTGTTTTTT
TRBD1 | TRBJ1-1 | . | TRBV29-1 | CSVSTPGQGGRAFF | TGCAGCGTCTCTACACCGGGACAGGGGGGTAGGGCTTTCTTT
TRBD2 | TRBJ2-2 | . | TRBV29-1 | CSVEGLAGGPFDTGELFF | TGCAGCGTTGAAGGCCTAGCGGGAGGGCCTTTCGACACCGGGGAGCTGTTTTTT
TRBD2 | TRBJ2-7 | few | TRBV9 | CASSLPQADSLAGGGSYEQYF | TGTGCCAGCAGCCTACCCCAGGCGGATAGCCTAGCGGGAGGAGGATCCTACGAGCAGTACTTC
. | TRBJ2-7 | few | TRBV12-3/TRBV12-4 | CASSTDSGHGPGEQYF | TGTGCCAGCAGTACAGACTCGGGACACGGACCGGGGGAGCAGTACTTC
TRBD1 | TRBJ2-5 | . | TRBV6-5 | CASSSWTGGETQYF | TGTGCCAGCAGTTCCTGGACAGGGGGAGAGACCCAGTACTTC
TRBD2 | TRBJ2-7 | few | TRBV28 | CASSLGTPGLVQPPYEQYF | TGTGCCAGCAGTTTAGGGACCCCGGGACTAGTACAACCCCCCTACGAGCAGTACTTC
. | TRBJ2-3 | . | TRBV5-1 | CASSHGLGGTDTQYF | TGCGCCAGCAGCCACGGACTTGGCGGGACAGATACGCAGTATTTT
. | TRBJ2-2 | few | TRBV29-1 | CSVPHATGELFF | TGCAGCGTTCCCCACGCCACCGGGGAGCTGTTTTTT
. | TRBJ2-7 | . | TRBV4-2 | CASSQEPTRGIEQYF | TGTGCCAGCAGCCAAGAGCCGACGCGAGGGATCGAGCAGTACTTC
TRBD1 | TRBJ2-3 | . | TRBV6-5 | CASMRDRATDTQYF | TGTGCCAGCATGCGGGACAGGGCCACAGATACGCAGTATTTT
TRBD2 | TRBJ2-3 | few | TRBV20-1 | CSARRGLAGGRMGTATQYF | TGCAGTGCTAGGCGGGGACTAGCGGGGGGGAGGATGGGGACAGCTACGCAGTATTTT
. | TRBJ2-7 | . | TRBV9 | CASSVAGTASYEQYF | TGTGCCAGCAGCGTAGCCGGGACGGCCTCCTACGAGCAGTACTTC
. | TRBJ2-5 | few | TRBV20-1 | CSARVSGRKETQYF | TGCAGTGCTAGAGTATCGGGAAGGAAAGAGACCCAGTACTTC
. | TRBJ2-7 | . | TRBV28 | CASSFTRQHYEQYF | TGTGCCAGCAGTTTCACGAGACAGCACTACGAGCAGTACTTC
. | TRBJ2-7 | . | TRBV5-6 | CASYRRWDEQYF | TGTGCCAGCTACCGTCGGTGGGACGAGCAGTACTTC
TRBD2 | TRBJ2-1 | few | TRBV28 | CASSFSLAGVSEQFF | TGTGCCAGCAGTTTTTCCCTAGCGGGAGTAAGCGAGCAGTTCTTC
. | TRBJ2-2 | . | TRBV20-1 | CSARKGKDTGELFF | TGCAGTGCTAGGAAGGGGAAGGACACCGGGGAGCTGTTTTTT
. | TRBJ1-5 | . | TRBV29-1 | CSWGAGNGQPQHF | TGCAGCTGGGGCGCCGGGAATGGCCAGCCCCAGCATTTT
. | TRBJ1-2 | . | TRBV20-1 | CSARVTGSNYGYTF | TGCAGTGCTAGAGTAACCGGGAGTAACTATGGCTACACCTTC
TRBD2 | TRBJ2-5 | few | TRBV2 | CASVLLGLASPGTQYF | TGTGCCAGCGTTCTCTTAGGACTAGCATCTCCTGGGACCCAGTACTTC
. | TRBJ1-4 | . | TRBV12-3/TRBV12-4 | CASSTRQSPNEKLFF | TGTGCCAGCAGTACCAGACAGTCCCCTAATGAAAAACTGTTTTTT
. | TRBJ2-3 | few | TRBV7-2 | CASSLVAGSSTDTQYF | TGTGCCAGCAGCTTAGTAGCAGGCTCTAGCACAGATACGCAGTATTTT
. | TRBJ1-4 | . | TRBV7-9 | CASSLTVSGKLFF | TGTGCCAGCAGCTTAACGGTATCAGGAAAACTGTTTTTT
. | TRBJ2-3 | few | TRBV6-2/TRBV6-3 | CASLGLDTDTQYF | TGTGCCAGTCTAGGACTTGACACAGATACGCAGTATTTT
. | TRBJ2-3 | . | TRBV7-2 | CASSSSVSTDTQYF | TGTGCCAGCAGCTCTTCGGTTAGCACAGATACGCAGTATTTT
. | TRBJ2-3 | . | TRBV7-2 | CASSLAVVGGPSTDTQYF | TGTGCCAGCAGCTTAGCGGTAGTGGGGGGGCCTTCTACAGATACGCAGTATTTT
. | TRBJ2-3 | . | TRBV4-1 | CASSQERYDFPTDTQYF | TGCGCCAGCAGCCAAGAACGATATGACTTCCCCACAGATACGCAGTATTTT
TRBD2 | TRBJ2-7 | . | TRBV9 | CASSVGGLADYEQYF | TGTGCCAGCAGCGTAGGGGGACTAGCGGACTACGAGCAGTACTTC
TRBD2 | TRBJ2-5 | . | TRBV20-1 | CSATLGASGEETQYF | TGCAGTGCCACGCTGGGGGCTAGCGGGGAAGAGACCCAGTACTTC
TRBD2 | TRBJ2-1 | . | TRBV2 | CARGLAGKNNEQFF | TGTGCCAGAGGACTAGCGGGGAAAAACAATGAGCAGTTCTTC
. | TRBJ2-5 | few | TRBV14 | CASSPYLSRRGQETQYF | TGTGCCAGCAGCCCCTACTTGTCCCGGAGGGGCCAAGAGACCCAGTACTTC
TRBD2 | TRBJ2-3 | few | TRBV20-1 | CSARDRLAGGTDTQYF | TGCAGTGCTAGAGATAGACTAGCGGGAGGCACAGATACGCAGTATTTT
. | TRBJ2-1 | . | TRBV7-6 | CASSPNYRQQFF | TGTGCCAGCAGCCCGAATTACAGACAACAGTTCTTC
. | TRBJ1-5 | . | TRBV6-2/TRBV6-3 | CASSYAGNSNQPQHF | TGTGCCAGCAGCTATGCAGGGAATAGCAATCAGCCCCAGCATTTT